The 16 T cell receptor beta chains presented below share a single source sample, sequenced in a study of T cell clonotyping in hematopoietic cell transplantation (dated by TCRdb to 2020 to 2022). Library preparation employed the immunoSEQ multiplex PCR assay. This is the immuneACCESS table as TCRdb keeps it, with only in-frame sequences that have V and J called. A part of the clones is gone; compared with another copy, unresolved V genes explain less than half, and the rest is unexplained. The sample has 9,000 to 15,000 clones on record, roughly nine tenths of them singletons. The ten most abundant clones make up roughly 3.9% of the sample. The sequenced sample was peripheral blood mononuclear cells. All receptors come from a human donor who either received an allogeneic hematopoietic cell transplant for a myeloid malignancy or was a related donor (not recorded which). Some clones in this sample may be carry-over from other donors' samples.

V is TRBV11-2 and J is TRBJ1-1; D is ambiguous. This CDR3 has 14 residues. Trimming took off 1 base at V and 1 base at J, with 7 bases between the two ends. Per the germline V gene, CDR1 is SGHAT and CDR2 is FQNNGV. The CDR3 is CASSLGWGNTEAFF. For the CDR3, the DNA is TGTGCCAGCAGCTTAGGGTGGGGGAACACTGAAGCTTTCTTT.

The gene calls are TRBV19 and TRBJ2-4; the D gene is possibly TRBD1 (6 bases). The CDR3 covers 14 residues. Germline V CDR1 and CDR2: LNHDA, SQIVND (reference sequence). V was pared by 5 bases and J by 1 base, with 9 bases between. This CDR3 reads CASSLTGAKNIQYF. In nucleotides, the CDR3 is TGTGCCAGTAGTCTCACAGGGGCCAAAAACATTCAGTACTTC.

This clone showed up just once. The chain employs TRBV5-1 and TRBJ2-5, with 7 bases lining up with TRBD1. The CDR3 is made up of 15 amino acids. V was pared by 3 bases and J by 0 bases, with 5 bases of the junction left unmatched. Germline V gene sequence: CDR1 SGHRS, CDR2 YFSETQ. CDR3 loop: CASSYPRGYQETQYF. DNA of the CDR3: TGCGCCAGCAGCTACCCCAGGGGGTACCAAGAGACCCAGTACTTC.

The chain links TRBV5-1 to TRBJ2-6; D not certain. The CDR3 loop spans 18 amino acids. With 0 bases removed from V and 0 bases from J, the gap between germline ends came to 13 bases. CDR1 and CDR2 (germline): SGHRS, YFSETQ. CDR3 sequence (DNA): TGCGCCAGCAGCTTGGGCCCTTCCAGAAGCTCTGGGGCCAACGTCCTGACTTTC. Its protein is CASSLGPSRSSGANVLTF.

This chain links TRBV6-6 with TRBJ2-5; 8 bases line up with TRBD1. V lost 5 bases and J lost 2; bases outside the gene matches: 7. The CDR3 contains 15 residues. Per germline, CDR1 MNHNY and CDR2 SVGAGI (reference sequence). The chain's CDR3 is CASSHRTGGQETQYF. The CDR3 DNA sequence: TGTGCCAGCAGTCATCGTACAGGGGGACAAGAGACCCAGTACTTC.

CDR3 amino acids: CASSLDTLSDTQYF. DNA for the CDR3: TGTGCCAGCAGCCTGGATACTCTTTCAGATACGCAGTATTTT. The chain uses TRBV5-5 and TRBJ2-3; D remains ambiguous. Germline V gives CDR1 SGHKS, CDR2 YYEKEE (reference sequence). The CDR3 loop spans 14 amino acids. The ends were cut back, 4 bases at V and 4 bases at J, with 13 bases in the middle. The whole variable domain, remainder taken from reference TRBV5-5 and TRBJ2-3, is DAGVTQSPTHLIKTRGQQVTLRCSPISGHKSVSWYQQVLGQGPQFIFQYYEKEERGRGNFPDRFSARQFPNYSSELNVNALLLGDSALYLCASSLDTLSDTQYFGPGTRLTVL.

The V and J genes are TRBV5-4 and TRBJ1-5; D not resolved. The CDR3 length is 13 residues. Deletions cut 0 bases from V and 6 bases from J, with 7 bases between. Germline CDR1 is SGHNT and CDR2 is YYREEE (reference sequence). The CDR3 loop is CASSLVPGQPQHF. CDR3 DNA sequence: TGTGCCAGCAGCTTGGTGCCCGGTCAGCCCCAGCATTTT.

In this sample, this clone turned up once. This rearrangement joins TRBV6-5 to TRBJ2-1; TRBD1 aligns across 9 bases. Germline V gene lookup returns CDR1 MNHEY and CDR2 SVGAGI. This CDR3 spans 16 amino acids. The V and J ends lost 0 bases and 4 bases, in that order; junction bases with no gene match: 4. For the CDR3, the DNA is TGTGCCAGCAGTTACTCTACAGGGGGCGTTTACAATGAGCAGTTCTTC. It yields the protein CASSYSTGGVYNEQFF.

The genes are TRBV10-1 and TRBJ1-2, with D tentatively TRBD1 (6 bases). CDR1 is WNHNN, CDR2 SYGVQD, per germline (reference sequence). Trimming cost V 3 bases and J 5 bases, with 28 bases left between them. The CDR3 totals 19 residues. CDR3 sequence: CASSDPARLTGSHPYGYTF. The CDR3 DNA reads as TGCGCCAGCAGTGACCCAGCTAGACTGACAGGATCCCACCCGTATGGCTACACCTTC.

CDR3 in DNA: TGTGCCAGCAGCTCAGGGGGGGTTGGCTATGGCTACACCTTC. It translates to CASSSGGVGYGYTF. This sequence joins TRBV7-8 and TRBJ1-2; 7 bases line up with TRBD1. This CDR3 region has 14 residues. After removal of 4 bases from V and 4 bases from J, the junction contained 6 bases not matched to a gene. The V gene's germline CDR1 is SGHVS and CDR2 FQNEAQ.

The V gene is TRBV19, the J gene TRBJ2-6, with TRBD1 identical over 11 bases. This CDR3 is built from 18 residues. Unmatched junction bases numbered 9, after V lost 4 bases and J lost 4 bases. CDR1 LNHDA and CDR2 SQIVND come from the germline V gene (reference sequence). The CDR3 protein is CASSTRTGGRPGANVLTF. The CDR3 nucleotides are TGTGCCAGTAGTACTCGGACAGGGGGCAGACCCGGGGCCAACGTCCTGACTTTC.

The chain carries TRBV10-3 and TRBJ1-5; D gene ambiguous. Germline V lookup: CDR1 ENHRY, CDR2 SYGVKD. The CDR3 is made up of 13 amino acids. Trimming removed 4 bases at V and 1 base at J, with 5 bases between. The CDR3 DNA is TGTGCCATCAGTGGGGAAAGCAATCAGCCCCAGCATTTT. Translated, it gives CAISGESNQPQHF.

The V call is TRBV27, the J call TRBJ1-2; 9 bases are shared with TRBD1. CDR1 and CDR2 (germline): MNHEY, SMNVEV (reference sequence). The CDR3 is made up of 18 amino acids. With 3 bases clipped from V and 4 bases from J, the junction kept 15 bases outside the gene matches. Written as DNA, the CDR3 is TGTGCCAGCAGTTTCTTACCGGGACAGGGAAACCAATTCTATGGCTACACCTTC. Translation gives CASSFLPGQGNQFYGYTF.

This chain links TRBV7-3 with TRBJ2-3; D is unresolved. Trimming cost V 5 bases and J 4 bases, with 16 bases left between them. Germline CDR1 reads SGHTA; CDR2 reads FQGTGA. This CDR3 contains 15 residues. CDR3 region: CASSPGTDIADTQYF. CDR3 bases: TGTGCCAGCAGCCCAGGAACAGATATCGCAGATACGCAGTATTTT.

This chain connects TRBV30 to TRBJ1-2; the D gene is possibly TRBD1 (6 bases). The CDR3 is 11 residues long. The germline V gene has CDR1 GTSNPN and CDR2 SVGIG (reference sequence). V shed 2 bases and J shed 8 bases, with 9 bases lying between them. Written as DNA, the CDR3 is TGTGCCTGGAGTAAGGGGGACGGCTACACCTTC. Translating gives CAWSKGDGYTF. The full variable domain, rest sourced from reference TRBV30 and TRBJ1-2, is SQTIHQWPATLVQPVGSPLSLECTVEGTSNPNLYWYRQAAGRGLQLLFYSVGIGQISSEVPQNLSASRPQDRQFILSSKKLLLSDSGFYLCAWSKGDGYTFGSGTRLTVV.

The chain recombines TRBV2 with TRBJ1-5; unclear D gene. Germline V gene lookup returns CDR1 SNHLY and CDR2 FYNNEI. The CDR3 runs to 13 residues. Deletions cut 2 bases from V and 3 bases from J, with 5 bases between. CDR3 residues: CASSEWSNQPQHF. The CDR3 nucleotides read TGTGCCAGCAGTGAATGGTCCAATCAGCCCCAGCATTTT.